This TCR beta chain was sequenced in a study of T cell responses to AZD1222 COVID-19 vaccine. Analyses pooled second doses at about 4 or about 12 weeks. Study conclusions and caveats: Receipt of two AZD1222 doses was followed by a rise in Spike-specific TCR breadth and depth.

Details on this clone: As yet, its antigen is unknown.

TCRdb's table, derived via immunoSEQ multiplex PCR, lists solely in-frame clones and lacks some. The repertoire includes fewer than 200,000 clones, about 83% of them detected once, and 0.95% to 1.1% sits in the top ten. V was pared by 4 bases and J by 4 bases, with 10 bases of the junction left unmatched. The CDR3 has 17 residues. Germline lookup yields CDR1 SGHVS and CDR2 FNYEAQ. V and J are TRBV7-6 and TRBJ1-4, with 9 nucleotides matching TRBD1. Sample: peripheral blood, taken 28 days after the second AZD1222 dose. This receptor was taken from an adult who received the AZD1222 COVID-19 vaccine. The chain's CDR3 is CASSSLGTGWGNEKLFF. For the CDR3, the DNA is TGTGCCAGCAGCTCCCTCGGGACAGGGTGGGGTAATGAAAAACTGTTTTTT.